What follows are 4 T cell receptor beta chains derived from one specimen sequenced in a study of identical twins. Each CDR3 protein is one row after TCRdb ran MiXCR on the 5' RACE reads. The sample holds about 690,000 distinct CDR3 sequences; roughly 6.2% are singletons and the top ten take under 2%. The sequencing input was naive T cells sorted from blood. The receptors derive from a man aged 18 to 35 in good health.

Only one count was recorded for this clonotype. It may be a read error: a sequence one base away is much more abundant. The CDR3 protein is CASSPPTVSGNTINF. In DNA, the CDR3 is TGTGCCAGCTCACCACCGACAGTCTCTGGAAACACCATAAATTTT. The V gene is TRBV18, the J gene TRBJ1-3; TRBD1 is a possible D gene (5 bases). This CDR3 is built from 15 residues. Germline V CDR1 and CDR2: KGHSH, LQKENI.

The chain carries TRBV7-9 and TRBJ2-1; no definite D call. The V and J ends lost 0 bases and 3 bases respectively, with 6 bases between them. The germline gives CDR1 SEHNR, CDR2 FQNEAQ (reference sequence). The CDR3 totals 14 residues. This CDR3 is CASSLAHGYNEQFF. CDR3 coding DNA: TGTGCCAGCAGCTTAGCGCACGGCTACAATGAGCAGTTCTTC.

Here the CDR3 reads CASSPLASYEAFF. The CDR3 nucleotides read TGTGCCAGCAGTCCCCTCGCCAGTTATGAAGCTTTCTTT. The rearrangement uses TRBV9 and TRBJ1-1, with D uncertain. CDR3 length: 13 amino acids. From germline, CDR1 is SGDLS and CDR2 YYNGEE. V gave up 5 bases and J gave up 7 bases, with 15 bases separating them.

This clonotype was seen at least ten times. The chain joins TRBV12-3 or TRBV12-4 to TRBJ2-5, with D unclear. The CDR3 extends over 15 amino acids. The V gene lost 5 bases and the J gene lost 0 bases, with 13 bases spanning the gap. In DNA, the CDR3 is TGTGCCAGCAGTCCGGTGGCCGACGACCAAGAGACCCAGTACTTC. This codes for CASSPVADDQETQYF.